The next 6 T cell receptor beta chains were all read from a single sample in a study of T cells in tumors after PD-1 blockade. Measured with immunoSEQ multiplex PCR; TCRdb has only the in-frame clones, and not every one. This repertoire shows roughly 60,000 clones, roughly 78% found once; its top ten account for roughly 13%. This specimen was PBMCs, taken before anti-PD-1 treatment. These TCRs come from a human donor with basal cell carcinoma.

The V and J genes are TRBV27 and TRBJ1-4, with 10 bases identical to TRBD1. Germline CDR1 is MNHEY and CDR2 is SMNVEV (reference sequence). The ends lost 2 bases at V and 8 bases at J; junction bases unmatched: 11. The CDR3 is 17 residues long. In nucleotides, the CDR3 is TGTGCCAGCAGTTTACAGACCGGGACAGGGGCAAGGGAAAAACTGTTTTTT. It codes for CASSLQTGTGAREKLFF.

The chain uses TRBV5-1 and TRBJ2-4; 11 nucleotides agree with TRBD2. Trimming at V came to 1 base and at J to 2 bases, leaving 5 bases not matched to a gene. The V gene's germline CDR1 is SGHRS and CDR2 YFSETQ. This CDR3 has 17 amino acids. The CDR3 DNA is TGCGCCAGCAGCTTGTCACCGACTAGCGGGACCAAAAACATTCAGTACTTC. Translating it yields CASSLSPTSGTKNIQYF.

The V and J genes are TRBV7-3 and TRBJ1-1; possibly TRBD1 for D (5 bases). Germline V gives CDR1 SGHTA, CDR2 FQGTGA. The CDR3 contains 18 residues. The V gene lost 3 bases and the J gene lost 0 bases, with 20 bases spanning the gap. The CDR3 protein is CASSLFPGTASMNTEAFF. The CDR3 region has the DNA TGTGCCAGCAGCTTGTTCCCCGGGACGGCGAGTATGAACACTGAAGCTTTCTTT.

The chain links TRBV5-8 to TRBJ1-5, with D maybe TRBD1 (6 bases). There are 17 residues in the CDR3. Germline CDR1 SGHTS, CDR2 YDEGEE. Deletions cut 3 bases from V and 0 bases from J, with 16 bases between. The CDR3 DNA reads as TGTGCCAGCAGCTCGGGTGCCAGGGGCTATAGCAATCAGCCCCAGCATTTT. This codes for CASSSGARGYSNQPQHF.

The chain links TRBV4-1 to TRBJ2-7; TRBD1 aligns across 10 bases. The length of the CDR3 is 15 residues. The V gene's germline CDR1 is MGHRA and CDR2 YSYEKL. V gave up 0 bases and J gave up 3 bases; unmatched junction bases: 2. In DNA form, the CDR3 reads TGCGCCAGCAGCCAAGATAGGGACAGGGGCTACGAGCAGTACTTC. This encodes CASSQDRDRGYEQYF.

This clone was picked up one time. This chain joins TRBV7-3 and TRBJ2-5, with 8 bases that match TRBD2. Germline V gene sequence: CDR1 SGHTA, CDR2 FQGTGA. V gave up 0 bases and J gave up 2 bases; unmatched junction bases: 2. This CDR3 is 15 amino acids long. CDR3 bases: TGTGCCAGCAGCTTAACCGGGACTAGTCAAGAGACCCAGTACTTC. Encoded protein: CASSLTGTSQETQYF.